The 18 T cell receptor beta chains given below trace back to one sample, sequenced in a study of beta chain features in type 1 diabetes. Study-level points and caveats: TCRB CDR3s from Type 1 diabetes patients were moderately but significantly shorter in all four CD4+ subsets.

These receptors lack a known antigen. TCRB transcripts that were expressed got sequenced, as all of the isolated RNA had been reverse transcribed. The repertoire was sequenced with immunoSEQ multiplex PCR; TCRdb's copy has only in-frame clones and lacks some. The sample includes about 230,000 clones, approximately 16% of them seen just once. The source material was naive CD4+ T cells from blood. Receptors were obtained from a man aged 30 to 39 with type 1 diabetes.

This clone was observed a few times. V usage is TRBV5-1 and J usage is TRBJ2-7, with unresolved D. The germline V and J ends were trimmed by 4 bases and 4 bases, with 9 bases remaining between them. Germline V gives CDR1 SGHRS, CDR2 YFSETQ. The CDR3 has 12 residues. The DNA of the CDR3 is TGCGCCAGCAGCCAACGTGGGTACGAGCAGTACTTC. Translated, it gives CASSQRGYEQYF.

J is TRBJ2-1 and V is TRBV5-1; the D gene is possibly TRBD1 (5 bases). Trimming took 4 bases from V and 0 from J, leaving 11 bases between them. Germline-derived CDR1 and CDR2 are SGHRS and YFSETQ. CDR3 length equals 15 residues. The CDR3, as DNA: TGCGCCAGCAGCGCCTACAGGAGCTCCTACAATGAGCAGTTCTTC. Encoded protein: CASSAYRSSYNEQFF.

The gene calls are TRBV2 and TRBJ2-5; weak D call: TRBD2 (6 bases). Trimming cost V 3 bases and J 13 bases, with 15 bases left between them. CDR3 length: 12 residues. In germline, CDR1 is SNHLY, CDR2 FYNNEI. This CDR3 is CASSEGGYAWYF. The CDR3 DNA sequence: TGTGCCAGCAGTGAGGGAGGCTACGCATGGTACTTC.

This clone was counted a few times. Within the sample, other DNA sequences also encode this same CDR3. This sequence joins TRBV28 and TRBJ2-7, with D hard to call. The V gene's germline CDR1 is MDHEN and CDR2 SYDVKM. The CDR3 loop spans 10 amino acids. Trimming pared 8 bases from V and 0 bases from J, leaving 2 bases between. In DNA form, the CDR3 reads TGTGCCAGCGGCTCCTACGAGCAGTACTTC. This codes for CASGSYEQYF.

The rearrangement joins TRBV30 to TRBJ2-1, with 9 bases aligning to TRBD2. Germline V CDR1 and CDR2: GTSNPN, SVGIG (reference sequence). The CDR3 is made up of 16 amino acids. The junction had 9 bases not matched to a gene; V was cut back by 0 bases and J by 6 bases. CDR3: CAWSVLSSGILNEQFF. In DNA, the CDR3 is TGTGCCTGGAGTGTACTCTCTAGCGGGATTCTCAATGAGCAGTTCTTC. The complete variable domain, with remaining parts taken from reference TRBV30 and TRBJ2-1, reads SQTIHQWPATLVQPVGSPLSLECTVEGTSNPNLYWYRQAAGRGLQLLFYSVGIGQISSEVPQNLSASRPQDRQFILSSKKLLLSDSGFYLCAWSVLSSGILNEQFFGPGTRLTVL.

This clone was picked up a small number of times. The chain combines TRBV29-1 with TRBJ2-3, with a weak D call TRBD1 (5 bases). This CDR3 has 14 residues. V gave up 7 bases and J gave up 7 bases, with 21 bases separating them. In germline, CDR1 is SQVTM, CDR2 ANQGSEA. CDR3 sequence: CSAPQGASANTQYF. CDR3 DNA sequence: TGCAGCGCCCCGCAAGGGGCGTCCGCGAATACGCAGTATTTT.

This clone was observed a handful of times. The chain links TRBV7-9 to TRBJ2-1; weak D call: TRBD2 (6 bases). CDR3 length: 14 residues. Germline V gene sequence: CDR1 SEHNR, CDR2 FQNEAQ (reference sequence). Trimming cost V 0 bases and J 5 bases, with 8 bases left between them. The CDR3 region is CASSLAGGDNEQFF. CDR3 in DNA: TGTGCCAGCAGCTTAGCGGGAGGCGACAATGAGCAGTTCTTC.

In its sample, this clone was seen a few times. The chain has TRBV7-2 and TRBJ2-7; 7 positions match TRBD1. In germline, CDR1 is SGHTA, CDR2 FQGNSA. With 4 bases clipped from V and 2 bases from J, the junction kept 8 bases outside the gene matches. The CDR3 is made up of 15 amino acids. The CDR3 reads CASSSRRGGPYEQYF. For the CDR3, the DNA is TGTGCCAGCAGCTCCCGGAGAGGGGGCCCCTACGAGCAGTACTTC.

This chain uses TRBV4-1 with TRBJ2-5, with 10 nucleotides matching TRBD2. In germline, CDR1 is MGHRA, CDR2 YSYEKL. V shed 6 bases and J 2 bases; nucleotides not matched to a gene: 3. The CDR3 contains 14 residues. CDR3 nucleotides: TGCGCCAGCAGGGGACTAGCGTTACAAGAGACCCAGTACTTC. Residues: CASRGLALQETQYF.

This clone has more than one count but fewer than ten. The rearrangement joins TRBV28 to TRBJ2-7, with 12 bases aligning to TRBD1. The CDR3 spans 15 residues. With 6 bases clipped from V and 6 bases from J, the junction kept 9 bases outside the gene matches. CDR1 and CDR2 (germline): MDHEN, SYDVKM. In DNA form, the CDR3 reads TGTGCCAGCAGGACCCTCGGGACAGGGGGCTTCGAGCAGTACTTC. Protein sequence: CASRTLGTGGFEQYF.

The chain recombines TRBV6-5 with TRBJ2-1; TRBD2 is a possible D gene (6 bases). The CDR3 spans 15 residues. The V end was cut by 5 bases, the J end by 3 bases, with 14 bases between. From germline, CDR1 is MNHEY and CDR2 SVGAGI. In DNA form, the CDR3 reads TGTGCCAGCAGTACCTGGGCTAGCGACTACAATGAGCAGTTCTTC. The encoded protein is CASSTWASDYNEQFF.

This clone was seen more than once but under ten times. V usage is TRBV5-1 and J usage is TRBJ2-2; the D gene is possibly TRBD2 (6 bases). There are 18 residues in the CDR3. V dropped 0 bases and J dropped 0 bases, with 15 bases sitting between them. The V gene's germline CDR1 is SGHRS and CDR2 YFSETQ. Written as DNA, the CDR3 is TGCGCCAGCAGCTTGGGAAGTCCTAGCGCCGCGAACACCGGGGAGCTGTTTTTT. This codes for CASSLGSPSAANTGELFF. The full variable domain, completed using reference TRBV5-1 and TRBJ2-2, is KAGVTQTPRYLIKTRGQQVTLSCSPISGHRSVSWYQQTPGQGLQFLFEYFSETQRNKGNFPGRFSGRQFSNSRSEMNVSTLELGDSALYLCASSLGSPSAANTGELFFGEGSRLTVL.

The chain has TRBV25-1 and TRBJ2-6, with 7 bases matching TRBD1. The germline gives CDR1 MGHDK, CDR2 SYGVNS. The trim removed 1 base at V and 12 bases at J, leaving 6 bases unmatched. This CDR3 contains 14 residues. The CDR3 DNA sequence: TGTGCCAGCAGTGAATCGGGACGGGACAGCGTCCTGACTTTC. The encoded protein is CASSESGRDSVLTF. The full variable domain, rest sourced from reference TRBV25-1 and TRBJ2-6, is EADIYQTPRYLVIGTGKKITLECSQTMGHDKMYWYQQDPGMELHLIHYSYGVNSTEKGDLSSESTVSRIRTEHFPLTLESARPSHTSQYLCASSESGRDSVLTFGAGSRLTVL.

The chain employs TRBV13 and TRBJ2-1, with 13 bases identical to TRBD2. The CDR3 has 15 residues. Germline values: CDR1 PRHDT, CDR2 FYEKMQ (reference sequence). V lost 4 bases and J lost 6; bases outside the gene matches: 3. The CDR3 reads CASSSGLAGFNEQFF. The CDR3 bases are TGTGCCAGCAGCTCGGGACTAGCGGGATTCAATGAGCAGTTCTTC.

This chain uses TRBV2 with TRBJ1-2; D is perhaps TRBD1 (5 bases). The germline CDR1 and CDR2 sequences are SNHLY and FYNNEI. This CDR3 spans 12 amino acids. Trimming shortened V by 4 bases and J by 8 bases, and 11 bases separated the two germline ends. CDR3 amino acids: CASSGTGKGYTF. In DNA, the CDR3 is TGTGCCAGCAGTGGAACAGGCAAAGGCTACACCTTC.

The chain has TRBV7-9 and TRBJ2-7; 7 bases agree with TRBD1. Germline V gene lookup returns CDR1 SEHNR and CDR2 FQNEAQ (reference sequence). The CDR3 runs 15 residues. J was trimmed by 3 bases and V by 2 bases; bases with no gene match: 7. The CDR3 reads CASSLPTGQSYEQYF. CDR3 DNA: TGTGCCAGCAGCTTACCGACGGGACAGAGCTACGAGCAGTACTTC.

This clone was counted between two and nine times. The chain is built from TRBV28 and TRBJ2-6; D is unclear. Germline lookup yields CDR1 MDHEN and CDR2 SYDVKM. CDR3 size: 13 residues. Trimming cost V 6 bases and J 4 bases, with 7 bases left between them. CDR3: CASRPGGANVLTF. For the CDR3, the DNA is TGTGCCAGCAGGCCGGGCGGGGCCAACGTCCTGACTTTC.

The sample holds a few counts of this clone. This chain connects TRBV29-1 to TRBJ2-7; 10 nucleotides match TRBD1. Germline CDR1 SQVTM, CDR2 ANQGSEA. This CDR3 contains 12 residues. The ends lost 4 bases at V and 6 bases at J; junction bases unmatched: 3. DNA of the CDR3: TGCAGCGTTGCCGACAGGGGGCCCGAGCAGTACTTC. Translated, it gives CSVADRGPEQYF.